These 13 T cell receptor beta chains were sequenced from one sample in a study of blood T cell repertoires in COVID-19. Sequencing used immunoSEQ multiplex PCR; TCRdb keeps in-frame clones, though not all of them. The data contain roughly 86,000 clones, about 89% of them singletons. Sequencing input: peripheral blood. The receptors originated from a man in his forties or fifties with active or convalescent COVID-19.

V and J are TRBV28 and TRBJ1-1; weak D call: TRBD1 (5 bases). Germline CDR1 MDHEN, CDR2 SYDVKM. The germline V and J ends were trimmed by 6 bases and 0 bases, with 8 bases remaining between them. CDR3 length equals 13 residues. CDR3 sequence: CASRDTVNTEAFF. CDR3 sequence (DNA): TGTGCCAGCAGGGACACCGTGAACACTGAAGCTTTCTTT.

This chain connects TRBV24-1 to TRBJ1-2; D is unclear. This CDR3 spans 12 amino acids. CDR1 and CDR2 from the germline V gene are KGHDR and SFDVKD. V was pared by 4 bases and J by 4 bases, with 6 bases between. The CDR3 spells CATSEASYGYTF. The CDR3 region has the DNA TGTGCCACCAGTGAGGCCAGCTATGGCTACACCTTC.

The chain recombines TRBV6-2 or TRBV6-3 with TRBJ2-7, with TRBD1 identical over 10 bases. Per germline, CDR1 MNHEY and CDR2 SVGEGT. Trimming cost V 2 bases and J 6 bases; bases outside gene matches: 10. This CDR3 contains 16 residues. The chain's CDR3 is CASSYGPRDRGFEQYF. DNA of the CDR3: TGTGCCAGCAGTTACGGACCCCGGGACAGGGGATTCGAGCAGTACTTC.

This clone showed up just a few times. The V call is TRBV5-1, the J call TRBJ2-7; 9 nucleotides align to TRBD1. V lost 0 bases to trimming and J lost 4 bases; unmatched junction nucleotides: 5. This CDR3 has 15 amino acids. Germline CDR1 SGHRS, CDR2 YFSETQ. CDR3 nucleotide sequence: TGCGCCAGCAGCTTGGACCCCGGACAGGGGTACGAGCAGTACTTC. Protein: CASSLDPGQGYEQYF.

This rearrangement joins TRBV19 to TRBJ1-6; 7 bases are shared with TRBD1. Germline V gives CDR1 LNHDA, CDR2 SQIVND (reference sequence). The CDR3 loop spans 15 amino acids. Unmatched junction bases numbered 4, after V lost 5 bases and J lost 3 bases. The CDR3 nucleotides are TGTGCCAGTAGTCTCGGGACAGACTATAATTCACCCCTCCACTTT. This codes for CASSLGTDYNSPLHF.

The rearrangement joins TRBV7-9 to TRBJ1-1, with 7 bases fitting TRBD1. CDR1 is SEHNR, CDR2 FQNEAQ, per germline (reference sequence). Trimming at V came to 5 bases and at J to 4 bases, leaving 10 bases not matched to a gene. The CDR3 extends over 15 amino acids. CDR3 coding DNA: TGTGCCAGCAGCGCCTTGGAGGGGGCGAGCACTGAAGCTTTCTTT. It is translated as CASSALEGASTEAFF.

Here the CDR3 reads CASSQGTGAFSTDTQYF. CDR3 sequence (DNA): TGCGCCAGCAGCCAAGGGACAGGGGCCTTTAGCACAGATACGCAGTATTTT. The chain recombines TRBV4-3 with TRBJ2-3, with 9 bases that match TRBD1. CDR3 size: 17 residues. Germline V gene sequence: CDR1 LGHNA, CDR2 YSLEER. The V segment lost 1 base and the J segment 0 bases; nucleotides outside the gene matches: 5.

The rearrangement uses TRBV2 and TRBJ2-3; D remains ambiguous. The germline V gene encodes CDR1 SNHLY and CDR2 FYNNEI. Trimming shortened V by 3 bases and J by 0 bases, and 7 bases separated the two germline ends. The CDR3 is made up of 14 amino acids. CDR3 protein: CASSESPSTDTQYF. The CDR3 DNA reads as TGTGCCAGCAGTGAGTCCCCTAGCACAGATACGCAGTATTTT.

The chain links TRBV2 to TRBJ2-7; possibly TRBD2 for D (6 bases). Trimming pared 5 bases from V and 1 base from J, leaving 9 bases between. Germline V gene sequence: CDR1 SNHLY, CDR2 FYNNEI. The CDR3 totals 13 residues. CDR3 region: CASSWDSSYEQYF. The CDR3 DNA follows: TGTGCCAGCAGTTGGGACTCGTCCTACGAGCAGTACTTC.

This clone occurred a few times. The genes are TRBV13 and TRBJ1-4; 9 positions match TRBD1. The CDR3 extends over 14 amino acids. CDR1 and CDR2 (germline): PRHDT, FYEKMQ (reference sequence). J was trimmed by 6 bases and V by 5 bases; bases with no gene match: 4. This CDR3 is CASSLRDRDEKLFF. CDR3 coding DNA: TGTGCCAGCAGCCTCCGGGACAGGGATGAAAAACTGTTTTTT. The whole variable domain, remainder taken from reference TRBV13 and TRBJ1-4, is AAGVIQSPRHLIKEKRETATLKCYPIPRHDTVYWYQQGPGQDPQFLISFYEKMQSDKGSIPDRFSAQQFSDYHSELNMSSLELGDSALYFCASSLRDRDEKLFFGSGTQLSVL.

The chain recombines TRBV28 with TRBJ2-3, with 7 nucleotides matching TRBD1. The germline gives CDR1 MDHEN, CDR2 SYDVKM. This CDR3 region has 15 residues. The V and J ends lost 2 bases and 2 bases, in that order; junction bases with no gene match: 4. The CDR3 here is CASSLRGLPTDTQYF. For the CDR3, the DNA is TGTGCCAGCAGTTTAAGGGGGCTTCCCACAGATACGCAGTATTTT. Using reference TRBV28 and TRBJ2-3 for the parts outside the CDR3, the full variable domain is DVKVTQSSRYLVKRTGEKVFLECVQDMDHENMFWYRQDPGLGLRLIYFSYDVKMKEKGDIPEGYSVSREKKERFSLILESASTNQTSMYLCASSLRGLPTDTQYFGPGTRLTVL.

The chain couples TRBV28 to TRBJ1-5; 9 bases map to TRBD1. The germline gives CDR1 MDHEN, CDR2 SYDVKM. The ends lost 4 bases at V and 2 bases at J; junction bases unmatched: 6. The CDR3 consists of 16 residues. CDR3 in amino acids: CASSSLGQGGNQPQHF. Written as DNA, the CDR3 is TGTGCCAGCAGTTCTTTGGGACAGGGCGGCAATCAGCCCCAGCATTTT.

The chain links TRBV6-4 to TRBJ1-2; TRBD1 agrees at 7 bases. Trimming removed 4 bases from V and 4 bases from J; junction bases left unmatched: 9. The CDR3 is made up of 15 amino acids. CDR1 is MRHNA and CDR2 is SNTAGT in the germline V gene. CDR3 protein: CASSVPRQGPYGYTF. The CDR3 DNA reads TGTGCCAGCAGTGTTCCTCGACAGGGTCCCTATGGCTACACCTTC.